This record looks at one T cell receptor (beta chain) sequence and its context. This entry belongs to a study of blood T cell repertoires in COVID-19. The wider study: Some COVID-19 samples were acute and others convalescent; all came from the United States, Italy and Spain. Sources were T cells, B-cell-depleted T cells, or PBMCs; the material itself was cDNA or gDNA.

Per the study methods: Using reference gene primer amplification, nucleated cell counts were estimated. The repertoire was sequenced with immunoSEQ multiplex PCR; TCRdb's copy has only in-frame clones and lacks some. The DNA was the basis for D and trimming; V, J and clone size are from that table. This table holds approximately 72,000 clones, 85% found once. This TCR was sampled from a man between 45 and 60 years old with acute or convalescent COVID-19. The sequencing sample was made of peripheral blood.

The DNA for the CDR3 is TGTGCCAGCAAACTCGACAGGGGGGATCAGCCCCAGCATTTT. Residues: CASKLDRGDQPQHF. The V call is TRBV6-5, the J call TRBJ1-5, with 9 bases lining up with TRBD1. This CDR3 comprises 14 residues. The germline CDR1 and CDR2 sequences are MNHEY and SVGAGI. The junction had 6 bases not matched to a gene; V was cut back by 7 bases and J by 5 bases.